This T cell receptor (beta chain) was sequenced for a study of technical replicates of blood from a handful of donors. This table comes from immunoSEQ multiplex PCR, and its TCRdb copy is limited to in-frame clones, with some not included. Of around 81,000 clones in the sample, 90% to 97% were seen once. Germline V gene data show CDR1 as ENHRY and CDR2 as SYGVKD. J lost 7 bases, V lost 2 bases, and 0 bases had no gene match. This CDR3 is 13 amino acids long. The source material was T cells isolated from PBMCs. This chain connects TRBV10-3 to TRBJ2-1, with TRBD2 matching 9 bases. The clonotype comes from a human donor in good health. The CDR3 here is CAISESGRNEQFF. In DNA form, the CDR3 reads TGTGCCATCAGTGAGAGCGGGAGGAATGAGCAGTTCTTC.